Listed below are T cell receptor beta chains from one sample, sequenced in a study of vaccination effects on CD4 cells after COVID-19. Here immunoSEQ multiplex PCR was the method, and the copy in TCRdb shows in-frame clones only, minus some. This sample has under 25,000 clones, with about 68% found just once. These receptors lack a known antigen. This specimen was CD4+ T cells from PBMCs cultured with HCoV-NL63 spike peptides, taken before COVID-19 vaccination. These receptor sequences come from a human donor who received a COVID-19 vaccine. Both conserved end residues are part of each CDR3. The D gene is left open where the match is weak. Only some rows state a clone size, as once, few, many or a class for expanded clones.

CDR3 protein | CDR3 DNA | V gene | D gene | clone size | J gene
CASSQDLTVNTEAFF | TGTGCCAGCAGCCAAGATCTGACCGTGAACACTGAAGCTTTCTTT | TRBV4-2 | - | - | TRBJ1-1
CASKEVPTGSPLHF | TGTGCCAGCAAAGAGGTCCCAACAGGTTCACCCCTCCACTTT | TRBV6-5 | - | - | TRBJ1-6
CASSREILDTSRANVLTF | TGTGCCAGCAGTCGTGAGATCCTTGACACAAGTCGGGCCAACGTCCTGACTTTC | TRBV28 | - | - | TRBJ2-6
CASSYSGNSYNEQFF | TGTGCCAGCAGTTACTCTGGGAACTCCTACAATGAGCAGTTCTTC | TRBV6-5 | - | - | TRBJ2-1
CSASGGRETQYF | TGCAGTGCTAGTGGGGGGAGAGAGACCCAGTACTTC | TRBV20-1 | - | - | TRBJ2-5
CASSLGGLAGVNEQFF | TGTGCCAGCAGCTTAGGGGGACTAGCGGGAGTCAATGAGCAGTTCTTC | TRBV11-3 | TRBD2 | - | TRBJ2-1
CASSLSGGAGTEAFF | TGTGCCAGCAGTTTATCGGGGGGGGCCGGCACTGAAGCTTTCTTT | TRBV27 | - | - | TRBJ1-1
CASSLTGTGGLDTEAFF | TGTGCCAGCAGTTTGACCGGGACAGGGGGCCTGGACACTGAAGCTTTCTTT | TRBV27 | TRBD1 | few | TRBJ1-1
CSASRGDRTYEQYF | TGCAGTGCTAGTAGGGGGGACAGAACCTACGAGCAGTACTTC | TRBV20-1 | - | - | TRBJ2-7
CASSQGFEQFF | TGTGCCAGCAGCCAAGGTTTTGAGCAGTTCTTC | TRBV3-1/TRBV3-2 | - | - | TRBJ2-1
CASSPGRGNTEAFF | TGTGCCAGCAGCCCGGGAAGGGGGAACACTGAAGCTTTCTTT | TRBV7-3 | - | once | TRBJ1-1
CASSQRGQGRNTIYF | TGTGCCAGCAGCCAAAGGGGACAGGGGAGAAACACCATATATTTT | TRBV3-1/TRBV3-2 | TRBD1 | - | TRBJ1-3
CASSPTGYEQYF | TGTGCCAGCAGCCCGACAGGGTACGAGCAGTACTTC | TRBV12-3/TRBV12-4 | TRBD1 | - | TRBJ2-7
CASSVGGAREQFF | TGTGCCAGCAGTGTCGGGGGGGCCCGGGAGCAGTTCTTC | TRBV12-3/TRBV12-4 | TRBD2 | - | TRBJ2-1
CASSLDGPTDTQYF | TGTGCCAGCAGCTTAGACGGACCCACAGATACGCAGTATTTT | TRBV7-2 | - | - | TRBJ2-3
CASSEQTGFGNEQFF | TGTGCCAGCAGCGAACAAACGGGGTTCGGCAATGAGCAGTTCTTC | TRBV7-2 | - | - | TRBJ2-1
CATTGIYGYTF | TGCGCCACCACCGGGATTTATGGCTACACCTTC | TRBV10-1 | - | - | TRBJ1-2
CASSLARQPNEKLFF | TGTGCCAGCAGCTTAGCGAGACAGCCGAATGAAAAACTGTTTTTT | TRBV7-9 | - | - | TRBJ1-4
CASSQADASQFF | TGTGCCAGCAGCCAAGCTGACGCTTCGCAGTTCTTC | TRBV3-1/TRBV3-2 | - | - | TRBJ2-1
CASSHTSGGSYNEQFF | TGTGCCAGCTCGCACACTAGCGGTGGCTCCTACAATGAGCAGTTCTTC | TRBV18 | TRBD2 | - | TRBJ2-1
CASSTGQGNAVEQYF | TGCGCCAGCAGCACGGGACAGGGTAATGCGGTCGAGCAGTACTTC | TRBV5-1 | TRBD1 | - | TRBJ2-7
CASQRGAGVGNEQFF | TGTGCCAGCCAGCGGGGGGCGGGAGTTGGGAATGAGCAGTTCTTC | TRBV6-5 | TRBD2 | - | TRBJ2-1
CASRPRGSHTGELFF | TGTGCCAGTAGGCCTCGGGGCTCACACACCGGGGAGCTGTTTTTT | TRBV19 | - | - | TRBJ2-2
CASSRYEGRNTEAFF | TGTGCCAGCAGTCGTTACGAGGGGCGGAACACTGAAGCTTTCTTT | TRBV2 | - | - | TRBJ1-1
CASNIGGSLGTEAFF | TGTGCCAGTAATATAGGCGGGAGTCTCGGGACTGAAGCTTTCTTT | TRBV19 | - | - | TRBJ1-1
CASSQDLGGRASSYEQYF | TGTGCCAGCAGCCAAGATCTTGGCGGGAGGGCTAGCTCCTACGAGCAGTACTTC | TRBV4-2 | TRBD2 | - | TRBJ2-7
CASSLSGTGSYEQYF | TGTGCCAGCAGCTTGAGTGGGACAGGGTCCTACGAGCAGTACTTC | TRBV5-5 | TRBD1 | - | TRBJ2-7
CASSLDRDYGYTF | TGTGCCAGCAGTTTAGACAGGGACTATGGCTACACCTTC | TRBV12-3/TRBV12-4 | - | - | TRBJ1-2
CATSDPAGERQYF | TGTGCCACCAGTGACCCCGCTGGGGAGCGGCAGTACTTC | TRBV24-1 | - | large | TRBJ2-7
CARGPGDQPQHF | TGTGCCAGGGGGCCGGGGGATCAGCCCCAGCATTTT | TRBV7-9 | - | medium-sized | TRBJ1-5
CASSHPGAKYETQYF | TGTGCCAGCAGCCATCCGGGGGCAAAATACGAGACCCAGTACTTC | TRBV3-1/TRBV3-2 | - | - | TRBJ2-5
CSASKAAAGITDTQYF | TGCAGTGCTAGTAAGGCGGCAGCGGGGATCACAGATACGCAGTATTTT | TRBV20-1 | TRBD2 | - | TRBJ2-3
CASSQGRGGLRADTQYF | TGCGCCAGCAGCCAGGGGAGGGGGGGGCTCCGAGCAGATACGCAGTATTTT | TRBV4-3 | - | - | TRBJ2-3
CASSDPSGRAGYEQYF | TGTGCCAGCAGTGACCCCTCCGGGAGGGCCGGCTACGAGCAGTACTTC | TRBV6-1 | TRBD2 | once | TRBJ2-7
CASSWRGGQGADNEKLFF | TGCGCCAGCAGCTGGAGGGGGGGACAGGGGGCCGATAATGAAAAACTGTTTTTT | TRBV5-1 | TRBD1 | - | TRBJ1-4
CASREISYEQYF | TGTGCCAGCCGGGAGATCTCCTACGAGCAGTACTTC | TRBV6-6 | - | - | TRBJ2-7
CASSRRLGRYNEQFF | TGTGCCAGCAGTCGCCGACTAGGGAGGTACAATGAGCAGTTCTTC | TRBV6-5 | - | few | TRBJ2-1
CASSERQASLGVYQPQHF | TGTGCCAGCAGTGAGCGACAGGCCAGCTTGGGGGTGTATCAGCCCCAGCATTTT | TRBV6-1 | - | few | TRBJ1-5
CASSIQTVNEQFF | TGTGCCAGTAGTATTCAGACGGTTAATGAGCAGTTCTTC | TRBV19 | - | - | TRBJ2-1
CAWTPGGGSGYTF | TGTGCCTGGACTCCGGGGGGGGGAAGTGGCTACACCTTC | TRBV30 | - | - | TRBJ1-2
CASSQGGMGSPLHF | TGTGCCAGCAGCCAGGGAGGGATGGGTTCACCCCTCCACTTT | TRBV14 | - | - | TRBJ1-6
CASSWGLGETQYF | TGTGCCAGCAGTTGGGGGTTAGGAGAGACCCAGTACTTC | TRBV6-1 | - | - | TRBJ2-5
CAIQGTYEQYF | TGTGCCATACAGGGCACCTACGAGCAGTACTTC | TRBV30 | - | - | TRBJ2-7
CASSWTDGDSGNTIYF | TGTGCCAGCAGCTGGACCGACGGGGACTCTGGAAACACCATATATTTT | TRBV11-1 | - | - | TRBJ1-3
CASSQSPPHTYGYTF | TGCGCCAGCAGTCAATCCCCCCCACACACTTATGGCTACACCTTC | TRBV23-1 | - | - | TRBJ1-2
CSASKGSSWTGELFF | TGCAGTGCTAGTAAAGGGTCGAGTTGGACCGGGGAGCTGTTTTTT | TRBV20-1 | - | - | TRBJ2-2
CASRPGTGGNEQYF | TGTGCCAGCAGGCCCGGGACAGGGGGCAACGAGCAGTACTTC | TRBV6-1 | TRBD1 | - | TRBJ2-7
CASSEASRDRPQYF | TGTGCCAGCAGTGAAGCGTCACGGGACCGTCCGCAGTACTTC | TRBV6-1 | - | - | TRBJ2-7
CASSPQINQETQYF | TGCGCCAGCAGCCCTCAGATAAATCAAGAGACCCAGTACTTC | TRBV5-1 | - | - | TRBJ2-5
CASRLEASGGGTDTQYF | TGTGCAAGTCGCTTAGAGGCGAGCGGGGGGGGCACAGATACGCAGTATTTT | TRBV12-2 | - | - | TRBJ2-3
CASSYGQGNYGYTF | TGTGCCAGCAGTTACGGACAGGGGAACTATGGCTACACCTTC | TRBV6-5 | TRBD1 | - | TRBJ1-2
CASSLETSGPGANVLTF | TGTGCCAGCAGCTTGGAAACTAGCGGGCCTGGGGCCAACGTCCTGACTTTC | TRBV5-5 | TRBD2 | - | TRBJ2-6